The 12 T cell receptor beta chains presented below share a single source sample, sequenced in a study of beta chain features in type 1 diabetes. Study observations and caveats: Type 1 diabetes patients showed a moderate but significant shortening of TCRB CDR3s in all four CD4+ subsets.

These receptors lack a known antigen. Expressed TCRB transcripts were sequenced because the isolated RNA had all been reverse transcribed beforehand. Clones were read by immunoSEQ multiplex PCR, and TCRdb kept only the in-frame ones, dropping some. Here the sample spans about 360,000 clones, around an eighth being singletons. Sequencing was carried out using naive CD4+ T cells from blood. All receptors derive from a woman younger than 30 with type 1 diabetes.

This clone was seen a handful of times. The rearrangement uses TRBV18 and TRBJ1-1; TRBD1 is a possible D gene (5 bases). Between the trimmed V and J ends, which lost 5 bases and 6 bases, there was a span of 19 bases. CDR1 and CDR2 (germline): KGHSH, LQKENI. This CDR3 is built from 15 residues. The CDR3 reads CASSASQGTKAEAFF. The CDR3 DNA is TGTGCCAGCTCAGCGTCCCAGGGTACGAAGGCTGAAGCTTTCTTT. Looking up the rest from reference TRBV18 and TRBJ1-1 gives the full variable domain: NAGVMQNPRHLVRRRGQEARLRCSPMKGHSHVYWYRQLPEEGLKFMVYLQKENIIDESGMPKERFSAEFPKEGPSILRIQQVVRGDSAAYFCASSASQGTKAEAFFGQGTRLTVV.

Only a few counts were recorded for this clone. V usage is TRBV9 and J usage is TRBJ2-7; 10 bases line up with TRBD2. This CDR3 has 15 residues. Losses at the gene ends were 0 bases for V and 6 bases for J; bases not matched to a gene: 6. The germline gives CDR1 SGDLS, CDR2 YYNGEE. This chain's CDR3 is CASSVDKREGLEQYF. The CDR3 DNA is TGTGCCAGCAGCGTAGATAAGCGGGAGGGCCTCGAGCAGTACTTC.

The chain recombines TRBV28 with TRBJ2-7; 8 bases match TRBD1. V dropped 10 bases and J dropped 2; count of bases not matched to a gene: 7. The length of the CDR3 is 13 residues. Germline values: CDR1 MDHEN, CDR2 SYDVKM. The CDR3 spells CATAGQGAYEQYF. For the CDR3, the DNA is TGTGCCACTGCCGGACAGGGCGCCTACGAGCAGTACTTC.

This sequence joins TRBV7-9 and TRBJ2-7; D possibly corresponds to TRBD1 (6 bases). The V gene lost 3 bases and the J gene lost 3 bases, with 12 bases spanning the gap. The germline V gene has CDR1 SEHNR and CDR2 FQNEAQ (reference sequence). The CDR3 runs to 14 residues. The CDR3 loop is CASSLTGVGYEQYF. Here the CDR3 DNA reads TGTGCCAGCAGCTTGACAGGCGTAGGCTACGAGCAGTACTTC.

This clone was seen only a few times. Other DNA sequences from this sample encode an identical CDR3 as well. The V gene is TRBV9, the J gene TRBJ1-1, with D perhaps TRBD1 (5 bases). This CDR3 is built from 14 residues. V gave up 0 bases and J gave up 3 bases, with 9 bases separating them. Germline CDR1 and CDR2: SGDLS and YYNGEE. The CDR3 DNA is TGTGCCAGCAGCGTAGGGGGCAGGGACACTGAAGCTTTCTTT. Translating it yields CASSVGGRDTEAFF.

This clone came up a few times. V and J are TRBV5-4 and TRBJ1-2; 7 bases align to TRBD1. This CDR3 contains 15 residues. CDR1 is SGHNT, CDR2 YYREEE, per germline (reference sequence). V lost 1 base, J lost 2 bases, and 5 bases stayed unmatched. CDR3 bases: TGTGCCAGCAGCTTGAGTGTGGGACAGAACTATGGCTACACCTTC. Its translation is CASSLSVGQNYGYTF.

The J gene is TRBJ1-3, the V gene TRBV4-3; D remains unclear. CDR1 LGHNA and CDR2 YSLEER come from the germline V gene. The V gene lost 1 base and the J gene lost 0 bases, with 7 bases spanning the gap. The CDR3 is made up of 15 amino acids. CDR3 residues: CASSQAVLSGNTIYF. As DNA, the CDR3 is TGCGCCAGCAGCCAAGCAGTGCTCTCTGGAAACACCATATATTTT.

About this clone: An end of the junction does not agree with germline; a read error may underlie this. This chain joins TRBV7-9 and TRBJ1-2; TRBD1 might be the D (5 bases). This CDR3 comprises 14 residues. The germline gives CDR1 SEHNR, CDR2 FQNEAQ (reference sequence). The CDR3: CASSLAGGNYGYTF. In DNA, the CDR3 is TGTGCCAGCAGCCTAGCCGGGGGGAACTATGGCTACACCTTC.

The CDR3 reads CASSQRGYEQYF. DNA of the CDR3: TGTGCCAGCAGCCAAAGAGGGTACGAGCAGTACTTC. The V and J genes are TRBV13 and TRBJ2-7; TRBD2 is a possible D gene (5 bases). The CDR3 is 12 amino acids. Deletions cut 5 bases from V and 4 bases from J, with 9 bases between. Germline assignment: CDR1 PRHDT and CDR2 FYEKMQ (reference sequence).

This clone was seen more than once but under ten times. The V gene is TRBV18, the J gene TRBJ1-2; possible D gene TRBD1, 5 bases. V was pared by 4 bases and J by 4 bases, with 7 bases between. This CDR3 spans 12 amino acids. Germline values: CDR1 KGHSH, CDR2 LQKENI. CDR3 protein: CASSRGGYGYTF. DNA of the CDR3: TGTGCCAGCTCACGGGGGGGCTATGGCTACACCTTC.

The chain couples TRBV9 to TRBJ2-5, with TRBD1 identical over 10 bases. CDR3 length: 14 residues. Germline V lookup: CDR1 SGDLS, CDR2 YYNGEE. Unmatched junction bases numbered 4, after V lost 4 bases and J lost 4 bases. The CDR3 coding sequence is TGTGCCAGCAGCAGACAGGGGGCTCCAGAGACCCAGTACTTC. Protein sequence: CASSRQGAPETQYF. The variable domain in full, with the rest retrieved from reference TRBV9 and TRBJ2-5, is DSGVTQTPKHLITATGQRVTLRCSPRSGDLSVYWYQQSLDQGLQFLIQYYNGEERAKGNILERFSAQQFPDLHSELNLSSLELGDSALYFCASSRQGAPETQYFGPGTRLLVL.

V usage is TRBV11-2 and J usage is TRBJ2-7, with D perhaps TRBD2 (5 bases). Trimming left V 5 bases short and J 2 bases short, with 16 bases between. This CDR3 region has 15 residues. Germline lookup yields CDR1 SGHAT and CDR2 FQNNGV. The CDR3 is CASSLKKGVPYEQYF. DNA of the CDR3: TGTGCCAGCAGCCTAAAAAAGGGAGTACCCTACGAGCAGTACTTC.